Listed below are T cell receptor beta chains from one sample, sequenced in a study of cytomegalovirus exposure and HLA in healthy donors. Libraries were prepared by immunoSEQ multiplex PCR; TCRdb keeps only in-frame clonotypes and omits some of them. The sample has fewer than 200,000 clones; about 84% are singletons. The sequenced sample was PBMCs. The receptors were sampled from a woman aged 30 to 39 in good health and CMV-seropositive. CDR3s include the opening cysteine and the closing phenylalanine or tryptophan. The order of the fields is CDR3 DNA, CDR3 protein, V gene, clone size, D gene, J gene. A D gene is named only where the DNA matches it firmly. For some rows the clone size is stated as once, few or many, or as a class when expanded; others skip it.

CDR3nt: TGTGCCAGCAGCGCTTGGGACAGCCCAAGGAACGAGCAGTACTTC
CDR3aa: CASSAWDSPRNEQYF
v_gene: TRBV9
abundance: NA
d_gene: TRBD1
j_gene: TRBJ2-7

CDR3nt: TGTGCCAGCAGTTACACGGGACAGGGCACCGGGGAGCTGTTTTTT
CDR3aa: CASSYTGQGTGELFF
v_gene: TRBV6-6
abundance: once
d_gene: TRBD1
j_gene: TRBJ2-2

CDR3nt: TGTGCCTGGGGCCTGACAGAACATAATGAGCAGTTCTTC
CDR3aa: CAWGLTEHNEQFF
v_gene: TRBV30
abundance: NA
d_gene: NA
j_gene: TRBJ2-1

CDR3nt: TGTGCCAGCAGCGTAGAGGTTAGGGGACTAGCGGGGAGCACGCAGTATTTT
CDR3aa: CASSVEVRGLAGSTQYF
v_gene: TRBV9
abundance: few
d_gene: TRBD2
j_gene: TRBJ2-3

CDR3nt: TGTGCCAGCAACTCGGGGGGGGATGGCAATCAGCCCCAGCATTTT
CDR3aa: CASNSGGDGNQPQHF
v_gene: TRBV28
abundance: NA
d_gene: NA
j_gene: TRBJ1-5

CDR3nt: TGTGCCAGCAGCATCCGGACAGCAAACACTGAAGCTTTCTTT
CDR3aa: CASSIRTANTEAFF
v_gene: TRBV11-2
abundance: NA
d_gene: NA
j_gene: TRBJ1-1

CDR3nt: TGCAGCGTTGCCCGCCCCAATGCAGGGGTGGGAGAGACCCAGTACTTC
CDR3aa: CSVARPNAGVGETQYF
v_gene: TRBV29-1
abundance: NA
d_gene: NA
j_gene: TRBJ2-5

CDR3nt: TGTGCCAGCAGCGGACAGGGTTACAATGAGCAGTTCTTC
CDR3aa: CASSGQGYNEQFF
v_gene: TRBV11-1
abundance: NA
d_gene: TRBD1
j_gene: TRBJ2-1

CDR3nt: TGTGCCAGTACTCCCGACAGGGACGGAACTAATGAAAAACTGTTTTTT
CDR3aa: CASTPDRDGTNEKLFF
v_gene: TRBV18
abundance: NA
d_gene: TRBD1
j_gene: TRBJ1-4

CDR3nt: TGTCCCAATTTGGGCAACAGCTACGAGCAGTACTTC
CDR3aa: CPNLGNSYEQYF
v_gene: TRBV14
abundance: once
d_gene: NA
j_gene: TRBJ2-7

CDR3nt: TGCGCCAGCAGCCGAGGACAGGTGATGGCTGAAGCTTTCTTT
CDR3aa: CASSRGQVMAEAFF
v_gene: TRBV4-3
abundance: NA
d_gene: TRBD1
j_gene: TRBJ1-1

CDR3nt: TGTGCCAGCAGCCCGTCCCTCTCTAGAAACACCATATATTTT
CDR3aa: CASSPSLSRNTIYF
v_gene: TRBV9
abundance: NA
d_gene: NA
j_gene: TRBJ1-3

CDR3nt: TGTGCCAGTTGGGGCAGGCCCTTAGGACTAGCTGGGGTAAACGAGCAGTACTTC
CDR3aa: CASWGRPLGLAGVNEQYF
v_gene: TRBV28
abundance: NA
d_gene: TRBD2
j_gene: TRBJ2-7

CDR3nt: TGTGCCAGCAGCAGGGGACAGAGTCGCTACGAGCAGTACTTC
CDR3aa: CASSRGQSRYEQYF
v_gene: TRBV7-8
abundance: NA
d_gene: TRBD1
j_gene: TRBJ2-7

CDR3nt: TGTGCCAGCAGTTTATCTGGACAGGGTTCCTACGAGCAGTACTTC
CDR3aa: CASSLSGQGSYEQYF
v_gene: TRBV27
abundance: NA
d_gene: TRBD1
j_gene: TRBJ2-7

CDR3nt: TGTGCCAGCAGCGTGGACAGGGGGCTCGCGGCCAATAGAGAGACCCAGTACTTC
CDR3aa: CASSVDRGLAANRETQYF
v_gene: TRBV9
abundance: NA
d_gene: TRBD1
j_gene: TRBJ2-5

CDR3nt: TGTGCCAGCAGTTTTGGGGGGTGGAGTGAAGCTTTCTTT
CDR3aa: CASSFGGWSEAFF
v_gene: TRBV28
abundance: NA
d_gene: NA
j_gene: TRBJ1-1

CDR3nt: TGTGCCAGCAGCTCGTCGGGAGGAACCGGGGAGCTGTTTTTT
CDR3aa: CASSSSGGTGELFF
v_gene: TRBV13
abundance: NA
d_gene: TRBD2
j_gene: TRBJ2-2

CDR3nt: TGTGCCACGAAAAACAGGGCCCTCAGGGATGAGCAGTTCTTC
CDR3aa: CATKNRALRDEQFF
v_gene: TRBV10-3
abundance: few
d_gene: NA
j_gene: TRBJ2-1

CDR3nt: TGCGCCAGCAGCCAAGATGGGGAAAGGGAGACTTTCTTT
CDR3aa: CASSQDGERETFF
v_gene: TRBV4-3
abundance: few
d_gene: NA
j_gene: TRBJ1-1

CDR3nt: TGTGCCAGCAGCTTACCACTGGCAACAGCCCTCTACGAGCAGTACTTC
CDR3aa: CASSLPLATALYEQYF
v_gene: TRBV7-9
abundance: few
d_gene: NA
j_gene: TRBJ2-7

CDR3nt: TGTGCCAGCAGCTCCCGGAGGCAGGGGGCCTACGAGCAGTACTTC
CDR3aa: CASSSRRQGAYEQYF
v_gene: TRBV11-2
abundance: once
d_gene: TRBD1
j_gene: TRBJ2-7

CDR3nt: TGTGCCAGCAGTGAAGGGTTCAGGGGTCGCCACAATCAGCCCCAGCATTTT
CDR3aa: CASSEGFRGRHNQPQHF
v_gene: TRBV2
abundance: NA
d_gene: NA
j_gene: TRBJ1-5

CDR3nt: TGTGCCAGCAGCTTAGAGGGGGCGGCAGGATGGTACCAAGAGACCCAGTACTTC
CDR3aa: CASSLEGAAGWYQETQYF
v_gene: TRBV7-9
abundance: NA
d_gene: TRBD1
j_gene: TRBJ2-5

CDR3nt: TGTGCCAGCAGCCAAGTTTCAGCGGGGGGAGTGAATGAGCAGTTCTTC
CDR3aa: CASSQVSAGGVNEQFF
v_gene: TRBV4-2
abundance: NA
d_gene: TRBD2
j_gene: TRBJ2-1

CDR3nt: TGTGCCAGCAGTTTCACTAGCGGGGTGTACGAGCAGTACTTC
CDR3aa: CASSFTSGVYEQYF
v_gene: TRBV28
abundance: NA
d_gene: TRBD2
j_gene: TRBJ2-7

CDR3nt: TGTGCCAGTAGTCCCCTGGAGGGGCAGTCTTACGAGCAGTACTTC
CDR3aa: CASSPLEGQSYEQYF
v_gene: TRBV19
abundance: few
d_gene: NA
j_gene: TRBJ2-7

CDR3nt: TGTGCCTGGAGTAGGCCCGGGGGAAACACCATATATTTT
CDR3aa: CAWSRPGGNTIYF
v_gene: TRBV30
abundance: NA
d_gene: NA
j_gene: TRBJ1-3

CDR3nt: TGTGCCAGCAGCTTAGAGTTTCAAGGGCAGGGCAATTCACCCCTCCACTTT
CDR3aa: CASSLEFQGQGNSPLHF
v_gene: TRBV7-6
abundance: NA
d_gene: NA
j_gene: TRBJ1-6

CDR3nt: TGTGCCAGCAGCTTAGTTTCGGGGAACACTGAAGCTTTCTTT
CDR3aa: CASSLVSGNTEAFF
v_gene: TRBV7-9
abundance: NA
d_gene: NA
j_gene: TRBJ1-1

CDR3nt: TGTGCCAGCAGAACGGACAGGGAGAACACCGGGGAGCTGTTTTTT
CDR3aa: CASRTDRENTGELFF
v_gene: TRBV6-5
abundance: NA
d_gene: TRBD1
j_gene: TRBJ2-2

CDR3nt: TGTGCCAGTAGTAATCCAGTTAATCAGCCCCAGCATTTT
CDR3aa: CASSNPVNQPQHF
v_gene: TRBV19
abundance: NA
d_gene: NA
j_gene: TRBJ1-5

CDR3nt: TGTGCCAGCAGTTTATTCGGCCGACAGGGATTGGTGGAAGCTTTCTTT
CDR3aa: CASSLFGRQGLVEAFF
v_gene: TRBV27
abundance: NA
d_gene: TRBD1
j_gene: TRBJ1-1

CDR3nt: TGCAGCGTCGGACTAGCGGGAGGGTACAATGAGCAGTTCTTC
CDR3aa: CSVGLAGGYNEQFF
v_gene: TRBV29-1
abundance: NA
d_gene: TRBD2
j_gene: TRBJ2-1

CDR3nt: TGTGCCAGCAGCCGCCAACCCATCGAACTAGCGGGAGTAGTTGAGACCCAGTACTTC
CDR3aa: CASSRQPIELAGVVETQYF
v_gene: TRBV27
abundance: NA
d_gene: TRBD2
j_gene: TRBJ2-5

CDR3nt: TGTGCCTGGAGTGCCGAACTTAAAAACATTCAGTACTTC
CDR3aa: CAWSAELKNIQYF
v_gene: TRBV30
abundance: NA
d_gene: NA
j_gene: TRBJ2-4

CDR3nt: TGTGCCAGCAGCAGCGAGACAGGGAGCAATCAGCCCCAGCATTTT
CDR3aa: CASSSETGSNQPQHF
v_gene: TRBV7-6
abundance: NA
d_gene: TRBD1
j_gene: TRBJ1-5

CDR3nt: TGTGCCAGCCGCCCCGGGACTTCTTACGAGCAGTACTTC
CDR3aa: CASRPGTSYEQYF
v_gene: TRBV7-9
abundance: NA
d_gene: NA
j_gene: TRBJ2-7

CDR3nt: TGTGCCATCCAAGGCAGGGGGCCCTCTGGGGCCAACGTCCTGACTTTC
CDR3aa: CAIQGRGPSGANVLTF
v_gene: TRBV10-3
abundance: NA
d_gene: TRBD1
j_gene: TRBJ2-6

CDR3nt: TGTGCCAGCAGAGCCGGGATCCTCTCCTACGAGCAGTACTTC
CDR3aa: CASRAGILSYEQYF
v_gene: TRBV2
abundance: NA
d_gene: NA
j_gene: TRBJ2-7

CDR3nt: TGCAGCGTGGCCCGTGGGGCCAACGTCCTGACTTTC
CDR3aa: CSVARGANVLTF
v_gene: TRBV29-1
abundance: once
d_gene: NA
j_gene: TRBJ2-6

CDR3nt: TGCGCCAGCAGCTATTGGACTAGCGGGGGGGAAGAGACCCAGTACTTC
CDR3aa: CASSYWTSGGEETQYF
v_gene: TRBV5-1
abundance: NA
d_gene: TRBD2
j_gene: TRBJ2-5

CDR3nt: TGTGCCATCAGCACTAGCGGGAGTTACGAGCAGTACTTC
CDR3aa: CAISTSGSYEQYF
v_gene: TRBV10-3
abundance: NA
d_gene: TRBD2
j_gene: TRBJ2-7

CDR3nt: TGCGCCAGCAGCTTGGCCGAGACAGGGGAATTCTACTACGAGCAGTACTTC
CDR3aa: CASSLAETGEFYYEQYF
v_gene: TRBV5-1
abundance: NA
d_gene: TRBD1
j_gene: TRBJ2-7

CDR3nt: TGCGCCAGCAGCTTGAGCAGGGGAGCAGATACGCAGTATTTT
CDR3aa: CASSLSRGADTQYF
v_gene: TRBV5-1
abundance: few
d_gene: NA
j_gene: TRBJ2-3

CDR3nt: TGTGCCAGCAGTGAAGCGCTGGGACAGGGTCCTTTC
CDR3aa: CASSEALGQGPF
v_gene: TRBV6-1
abundance: once
d_gene: TRBD1
j_gene: TRBJ2-7

CDR3nt: TGTGCCAGCAGCGCACAGGGAAGGCCCCAGCATTTT
CDR3aa: CASSAQGRPQHF
v_gene: TRBV6-1
abundance: NA
d_gene: NA
j_gene: TRBJ1-5

CDR3nt: TGTGCCAGCAGCGCGGGGTTGCAAGAGACCCAGTACTTC
CDR3aa: CASSAGLQETQYF
v_gene: TRBV7-6
abundance: once
d_gene: NA
j_gene: TRBJ2-5